This passage covers 18 T cell receptor beta chains from one sample sequenced in a study of neurological immune-mediated disorders. A single record per CDR3 protein comes from TCRdb applying MiXCR to the 5' RACE reads. Altogether roughly 49,000 distinct CDR3 sequences are present, around 13% being singletons, with the ten largest covering about 4.9%. Specified time point: longitudinal time-point 2. Sequenced input: PBMCs. These receptors all come from a male donor with HTLV-1-associated myelopathy (HAM/TSP).

This clonotype has a count of ten or more. The chain combines TRBV5-6 with TRBJ2-5, with D possibly TRBD2 on 5 matching bases. This CDR3 contains 12 residues. V dropped 2 bases and J dropped 5 bases, with 7 bases sitting between them. Germline lookup yields CDR1 SGHDT and CDR2 YYEEEE. The DNA for the CDR3 is TGTGCCAGCAGCTTTCAGCGGGAGACCCAGTACTTC. Protein: CASSFQRETQYF.

This clonotype occurred many times. For the CDR3, the DNA is TGTGCCAGCAGCTTCCGACCTCCCTCGCCAGATACGCAGTATTTT. Its protein is CASSFRPPSPDTQYF. The chain links TRBV5-5 to TRBJ2-3; no firm D call. This CDR3 region has 15 residues. The V gene lost 2 bases and the J gene lost 4 bases, with 14 bases spanning the gap. Germline values: CDR1 SGHKS, CDR2 YYEKEE (reference sequence).

This clonotype occurred many times. The DNA for the CDR3 is TGTGCCAGCAGTCCACCGGGACTTGGGAATGAAAAACTGTTTTTT. As protein: CASSPPGLGNEKLFF. This sequence joins TRBV12-3 or TRBV12-4 and TRBJ1-4, with D possibly TRBD1 on 5 matching bases. The CDR3 is 15 residues long. The V end lost 5 bases, the J end lost 5 bases, and 15 bases lay between the germline ends.

This clonotype showed up many times. The V and J genes are TRBV20-1 and TRBJ1-5, with a weak D call TRBD1 (5 bases). Trimming cost V 8 bases and J 4 bases, with 18 bases left between them. The CDR3 has 14 amino acids. Germline CDR1 and CDR2: DFQATT and SNEGSKA (reference sequence). CDR3 nucleotide sequence: TGCAGTACCGGGGGGAGGGCCACTAATCAGCCCCAGCATTTT. Its translation: CSTGGRATNQPQHF.

This clonotype was found many times. This chain links TRBV5-1 with TRBJ2-7, with TRBD1 as a possible D gene (6 bases). The germline CDR1 and CDR2 sequences are SGHRS and YFSETQ. V was cut by 4 bases and J by 4 bases, with 9 bases left in between. CDR3 length: 12 residues. CDR3 amino acids: CASSLQGYEQYF. The CDR3 DNA follows: TGCGCCAGCAGCCTGCAGGGGTACGAGCAGTACTTC.

This clonotype was counted many times. V is TRBV5-1 and J is TRBJ2-5; 7 bases align to TRBD1. The length of the CDR3 is 15 residues. In germline, CDR1 is SGHRS, CDR2 YFSETQ. The trim removed 4 bases at V and 1 base at J, leaving 7 bases unmatched. CDR3 protein: CASSRSGQFQETQYF. CDR3 DNA: TGCGCCAGCAGCCGCTCGGGACAGTTCCAAGAGACCCAGTACTTC.

The genes are TRBV20-1 and TRBJ2-1, with D tentatively TRBD2 (5 bases). The CDR3 consists of 17 residues. Germline V gene sequence: CDR1 DFQATT, CDR2 SNEGSKA (reference sequence). V was pared by 1 base and J by 7 bases, with 23 bases between. The CDR3 is CSARVLLGGSLWNEQFF. The CDR3, as DNA: TGCAGTGCTAGAGTGTTATTGGGCGGGTCCCTCTGGAATGAGCAGTTCTTC.

Many counts were recorded for this clonotype. The chain joins TRBV20-1 to TRBJ1-5, with 7 bases fitting TRBD1. The CDR3 loop spans 13 amino acids. V lost 6 bases to trimming and J lost 3 bases; unmatched junction nucleotides: 5. Germline assignment: CDR1 DFQATT and CDR2 SNEGSKA (reference sequence). CDR3 region: CSATGQTNQPQHF. For the CDR3, the DNA is TGCAGTGCAACGGGACAGACCAATCAGCCCCAGCATTTT.

This clonotype was seen ten or more times. The chain carries TRBV5-1 and TRBJ2-1; D is undetermined. CDR1 is SGHRS, CDR2 YFSETQ, per germline. The CDR3 loop spans 12 amino acids. Trimming cost V 2 bases and J 5 bases, with 5 bases left between them. This CDR3 is CASSLQHNEQFF. CDR3 DNA: TGCGCCAGCAGCTTACAACACAATGAGCAGTTCTTC.

The V gene is TRBV10-2, the J gene TRBJ1-1; 7 bases map to TRBD1. The CDR3 is 17 residues long. The germline V gene has CDR1 WSHSY and CDR2 SAAADI. V was clipped by 5 bases and J by 0 bases; unmatched bases: 12. CDR3 bases: TGCGCCAGCAGTCCGACAGGGATAAGGGGTATGAACACTGAAGCTTTCTTT. It translates to CASSPTGIRGMNTEAFF.

This clonotype has at least ten counts. The CDR3 region has the DNA TGTGCCAGCAGCCCCCGAAGTCTCGAAGCTTTCTTT. Amino acid sequence: CASSPRSLEAFF. V and J are TRBV3-1 and TRBJ1-1; the D is unclear. Germline V gives CDR1 LGHDT, CDR2 YNNKEL (reference sequence). This CDR3 has 12 amino acids. Trimming took 4 bases from V and 8 from J, leaving 11 bases between them.

This clonotype was counted between two and nine times. The chain uses TRBV20-1 and TRBJ2-7; D uncertain. V lost 0 bases and J lost 7, with 13 bases in between. The germline gives CDR1 DFQATT, CDR2 SNEGSKA (reference sequence). This CDR3 spans 13 amino acids. CDR3 sequence (DNA): TGCAGTGCTAGAGATCCCCGGGTTTGGGAGCAGTACTTC. This codes for CSARDPRVWEQYF.

This clonotype has ten or more counts. The V and J genes are TRBV14 and TRBJ2-5; TRBD2 agrees at 7 bases. This CDR3 has 15 residues. Germline CDR1 is SGHDN and CDR2 is FVKESK. The ends lost 1 base at V and 2 bases at J; junction bases unmatched: 4. CDR3 sequence (DNA): TGTGCCAGCAGCCAAGGGTGGGACTATCAAGAGACCCAGTACTTC. It is translated as CASSQGWDYQETQYF.

The table lists this clonotype with a count of one. The chain is built from TRBV9 and TRBJ2-1; perhaps TRBD2 as D (6 bases). Germline V lookup: CDR1 SGDLS, CDR2 YYNGEE. The CDR3 covers 16 residues. V dropped 6 bases and J dropped 8 bases, with 24 bases sitting between them. The CDR3 DNA follows: TGTGCCAGCACCGCGAGCCCTCAGGGAGGACGAGATGAGCAGTTCTTC. Its protein product is CASTASPQGGRDEQFF. Full variable domain (outside the CDR3, taken from reference TRBV9 and TRBJ2-1): DSGVTQTPKHLITATGQRVTLRCSPRSGDLSVYWYQQSLDQGLQFLIQYYNGEERAKGNILERFSAQQFPDLHSELNLSSLELGDSALYFCASTASPQGGRDEQFFGPGTRLTVL.

This clonotype appeared many times. This chain connects TRBV5-5 to TRBJ2-1; 10 bases agree with TRBD2. The CDR3 runs 15 residues. The trim removed 1 base at V and 4 bases at J, leaving 2 bases unmatched. Germline V gene lookup returns CDR1 SGHKS and CDR2 YYEKEE (reference sequence). In nucleotides, the CDR3 is TGTGCCAGCAGCTTGAATAGCGGGGGGTACAATGAGCAGTTCTTC. This sequence encodes CASSLNSGGYNEQFF.

The V gene is TRBV29-1, the J gene TRBJ1-1, with a possible D match to TRBD1 (6 bases). Trimming left V 5 bases short and J 6 bases short, with 13 bases between. The length of the CDR3 is 12 residues. Germline assignment: CDR1 SQVTM and CDR2 ANQGSEA. CDR3 DNA sequence: TGCAGCGTTCGTACAGGGAGCGCTGAAGCTTTCTTT. This encodes CSVRTGSAEAFF.

The V and J genes are TRBV6-2 or TRBV6-3 and TRBJ2-3; D not certain. Germline CDR1 is MNHEY and CDR2 is SVGEGT. There are 14 residues in the CDR3. Trimming shortened V by 1 base and J by 4 bases, and 9 bases separated the two germline ends. This chain's CDR3 is CASSYWKSPDTQYF. The CDR3 region has the DNA TGTGCCAGCAGTTACTGGAAATCGCCAGATACGCAGTATTTT.

This clonotype was detected ten times or more. This chain connects TRBV7-6 to TRBJ2-7, with 7 bases aligning to TRBD2. This CDR3 comprises 14 residues. CDR1 and CDR2 (germline): SGHVS, FNYEAQ. Trimming at V came to 1 base and at J to 1 base, leaving 1 base not matched to a gene. CDR3 nucleotides: TGTGCCAGCAGCTTAGGCGGGGGTTCCTACGAGCAGTACTTC. Protein sequence: CASSLGGGSYEQYF.